This T cell receptor beta chain was sequenced during a study of regulatory T cells in long-lasting Graves disease. Investigators prepared the TCR beta libraries by applying iRepertoire HTBI primers and Arm-PCR of CDR3 regions. TCRdb itself ran the multiplex PCR reads through MiXCR, one entry per CDR3 protein. Of 390,000 or so distinct CDR3 sequences listed, 12% were seen once; the top ten hold about 20%. Time point meaning: newly diagnosed GD, antithyroid drugs for less than 3 months. There was RNA extracted from PBMCs, and the TCR library was made from it. This CDR3 is 14 amino acids long. The V gene end was trimmed by 8 bases and the J gene end by 3 bases; junction bases not matched to a gene: 10. Germline CDR1 SEHNR, CDR2 FQNEAQ (reference sequence). This clonotype was observed at least ten times. The sample was also linked to a second study, of T cells in Graves' hyperthyroidism and ophthalmopathy.

This chain connects TRBV7-9 to TRBJ2-7; 7 bases are a match to TRBD2. The sequencing here drew on peripheral blood mononuclear cells (PBMCs), taken at new diagnosis, from a patient treated with antithyroid drugs. The origin of this receptor is a woman under 30 with Graves disease. For the CDR3, the DNA is TGTGCCAGCGGTAGGGGAGGGATTGACTACGAGCAGTACTTC. Translated: CASGRGGIDYEQYF.